This T cell receptor beta chain stems from a study of technical replicates of blood from several donors (dated by TCRdb to 2016 to 2017). Libraries were constructed by the immunoSEQ multiplex PCR assay. Sourced from immuneACCESS, this table was stored by TCRdb with only in-frame sequences that have V and J called. A share of the clones is absent; for the studies checked, an unresolved V gene accounts for under half, and the remainder has no known explanation. Across this sample there are nearly 90,000 clones, with over 90% seen only once. Under 0.4% of the sample belongs to the ten largest clones. From V the trimming removes 4 bases and from J it removes 7 bases, while the gene matches leave 12 bases of the junction unaccounted for. CDR1 and CDR2 are drawn from the germline V gene: SGDLS, YYNGEE. From its cysteine to its phenylalanine, the CDR3 spans 16 amino acids. Here the CDR3 DNA is all that survives: 48 bases in frame from base 1.

Concerning this clone itself: Its antigen has not been determined. No per-base quality is available; no much larger clone lies one base away.

The V gene is TRBV9 and the J gene is TRBJ1-3, with 9 central nucleotides matching TRBD1. The sequence derives from a human donor in good health. The sample comprised T cells isolated from PBMCs. The bases read TGTGCCAGCAGCCCACCGGGACAGGGTAATAGGAACACCATATATTTT. Its protein is CASSPPGQGNRNTIYF. With all but the CDR3 taken from the reference TRBV9 and TRBJ1-3 genes, the full variable domain is: DSGVTQTPKHLITATGQRVTLRCSPRSGDLSVYWYQQSLDQGLQFLIQYYNGEERAKGNILERFSAQQFPDLHSELNLSSLELGDSALYFCASSPPGQGNRNTIYFGEGSWLTVV.